Listed below are T cell receptor beta chains from one sample, sequenced in a study of early T cells in non-severe SARS-CoV-2 infection. TCRdb redid the calling of the 5' RACE reads with MiXCR, one entry per CDR3 protein. The sample lists more than 45,000 distinct CDR3 sequences; around 5.6% were seen once. The sequenced sample was whole blood. All receptors derive from an adult who was a healthcare worker with PCR-confirmed SARS-CoV-2 infection or an uninfected control (not recorded which). CDR3s include the opening cysteine and the closing phenylalanine or tryptophan. The D gene is left open where the match is weak. The listing skips clone size in some rows; elsewhere it reads once, few, many or a size class.

clone size: many; V gene: TRBV7-7; J gene: TRBJ2-2; D gene: TRBD2; CDR3 DNA: TGTGCTAGCAGCTTAGGCCCTGCGCCTGCGGGGGGAAGGAACACCGGGGAGCTGTTTTTT; CDR3 protein: CASSLGPAPAGGRNTGELFF
clone size: many; V gene: TRBV6-5; J gene: TRBJ2-4; D gene: TRBD1; CDR3 DNA: TGTGCCAGCAGCCCCGGGGACAGGGGTCGGAGAGCCAAAAACATTCAGTACTTC; CDR3 protein: CASSPGDRGRRAKNIQYF
clone size: many; V gene: TRBV6-6; J gene: TRBJ2-1; D gene: -; CDR3 DNA: TGTGCCAGCAGTTACTCTCCGGGTGAGCAGTTCTTC; CDR3 protein: CASSYSPGEQFF
clone size: many; V gene: TRBV30; J gene: TRBJ1-3; D gene: -; CDR3 DNA: TGTGCCTCCGACTGGGACTCTGGAAACACCATATATTTT; CDR3 protein: CASDWDSGNTIYF
clone size: few; V gene: TRBV5-1; J gene: TRBJ1-2; D gene: -; CDR3 DNA: TGCGCCAGCAGCTCGGACAGCAGCGGCGGCTACACCTTC; CDR3 protein: CASSSDSSGGYTF
clone size: many; V gene: TRBV7-2; J gene: TRBJ2-1; D gene: TRBD1; CDR3 DNA: TGTGCCAGCAGCAAAGACAACAGGGGTTACAATGAGCAGTTCTTC; CDR3 protein: CASSKDNRGYNEQFF
clone size: few; V gene: TRBV7-8; J gene: TRBJ1-1; D gene: -; CDR3 DNA: TGTGCCAGCAGCACGCCGGGGTATGACACTGAAGCTTTCTTT; CDR3 protein: CASSTPGYDTEAFF
clone size: few; V gene: TRBV11-2; J gene: TRBJ1-1; D gene: -; CDR3 DNA: TGTGCCAGCAGCCGGCCACCAGAGAACACTGAAGCTTTCTTT; CDR3 protein: CASSRPPENTEAFF
clone size: many; V gene: TRBV7-8; J gene: TRBJ2-2; D gene: TRBD1; CDR3 DNA: TGTGCCAGCAGATCCAGGGGGACCGGGGAGCTGTTTTTT; CDR3 protein: CASRSRGTGELFF
clone size: -; V gene: TRBV25-1; J gene: TRBJ1-2; D gene: -; CDR3 DNA: TGTGCCAGCAGTGCTTCGCACTATGGCTACACCTTC; CDR3 protein: CASSASHYGYTF
clone size: -; V gene: TRBV7-8; J gene: TRBJ2-7; D gene: TRBD2; CDR3 DNA: TGTGCCAGCAGCGTTCGACTAGCGGGAGGATCCTACGAGCAGTACTTC; CDR3 protein: CASSVRLAGGSYEQYF
clone size: many; V gene: TRBV5-4; J gene: TRBJ2-1; D gene: -; CDR3 DNA: TGTGCCAGCAGCTTGAGAGGGGGGCCTTGGAATGAGCAGTTCTTC; CDR3 protein: CASSLRGGPWNEQFF
clone size: many; V gene: TRBV7-9; J gene: TRBJ1-1; D gene: -; CDR3 DNA: TGTGCCAGCAGCCAGGGTCTTGAGAACACTGAAGCTTTCTTT; CDR3 protein: CASSQGLENTEAFF
clone size: many; V gene: TRBV12-3/TRBV12-4; J gene: TRBJ2-5; D gene: -; CDR3 DNA: TGTGCCAGCAGTCCCGCCGGGGGGCGGGAGACCCAGTACTTC; CDR3 protein: CASSPAGGRETQYF
clone size: many; V gene: TRBV7-9; J gene: TRBJ1-4; D gene: -; CDR3 DNA: TGTGCCAGCAGCCTAAGGGACACCGTTTCCCAGGAAAAACTGTTTTTT; CDR3 protein: CASSLRDTVSQEKLFF
clone size: -; V gene: TRBV20-1; J gene: TRBJ2-5; D gene: TRBD2; CDR3 DNA: TGCAGTGCTTTAGCGGGGACCCAAGAGACCCAGTACTTC; CDR3 protein: CSALAGTQETQYF
clone size: -; V gene: TRBV7-8; J gene: TRBJ2-4; D gene: -; CDR3 DNA: TGTGCCAGCAGCCCAAAGGACAGACAGTCTAGTACAACCAAAAACATTCAGTACTTC; CDR3 protein: CASSPKDRQSSTTKNIQYF
clone size: few; V gene: TRBV5-1; J gene: TRBJ2-5; D gene: -; CDR3 DNA: TGCGCCAGCAGCGATCCCCGAGCAGCTCAGGGGACCCAGTACTTC; CDR3 protein: CASSDPRAAQGTQYF
clone size: few; V gene: TRBV7-2; J gene: TRBJ1-2; D gene: TRBD1; CDR3 DNA: TGTGCCAGCAGGCTGGGGGACAGAGGGAGGGGCTACACCTTC; CDR3 protein: CASRLGDRGRGYTF
clone size: -; V gene: TRBV27; J gene: TRBJ2-7; D gene: TRBD2; CDR3 DNA: TGTGCCAGCAGTCATCCACCGGGACTAGCGGTATCCTACGAGCAGTACTTC; CDR3 protein: CASSHPPGLAVSYEQYF
clone size: many; V gene: TRBV7-9; J gene: TRBJ1-1; D gene: TRBD1; CDR3 DNA: TGTGCCAGCAGCTACCCCACGGGACAGCCGAAGACTGAAGCTTTCTTT; CDR3 protein: CASSYPTGQPKTEAFF
clone size: -; V gene: TRBV5-8; J gene: TRBJ2-1; D gene: -; CDR3 DNA: TGTGCCAGCAGCTTGGCTGGTCAGTCTTACAATGAGCAGTTCTTC; CDR3 protein: CASSLAGQSYNEQFF
clone size: few; V gene: TRBV6-5; J gene: TRBJ1-4; D gene: -; CDR3 DNA: TGTGCCAGCAGTTTCTTTACGGGAGGTGAAAAACTGTTTTTT; CDR3 protein: CASSFFTGGEKLFF
clone size: many; V gene: TRBV9; J gene: TRBJ2-4; D gene: TRBD2; CDR3 DNA: TGTGCCAGCAGCGTAGTCGGTCTAGCGGGAAACATTCAGTACTTC; CDR3 protein: CASSVVGLAGNIQYF
clone size: -; V gene: TRBV27; J gene: TRBJ2-7; D gene: TRBD1; CDR3 DNA: TGTGCCAGCAGTGTGACAGGGGTTCCCTCCTACGAGCAGTACTTC; CDR3 protein: CASSVTGVPSYEQYF
clone size: -; V gene: TRBV25-1; J gene: TRBJ1-3; D gene: -; CDR3 DNA: TGTGCCAGCAGGGCGGGTGAGCGAAACACCATATATTTT; CDR3 protein: CASRAGERNTIYF
clone size: many; V gene: TRBV5-4; J gene: TRBJ2-7; D gene: TRBD2; CDR3 DNA: TGTGCCAGCAGCCGGACTAGCGAGAGACGCCCGAGCGAGCAGTACTTC; CDR3 protein: CASSRTSERRPSEQYF
clone size: medium-sized; V gene: TRBV11-2; J gene: TRBJ1-2; D gene: TRBD1; CDR3 DNA: TGTGCCAGCACCCGGACCCGGGACAGCCTTTCTCCTAACTATGGCTACACCTTC; CDR3 protein: CASTRTRDSLSPNYGYTF
clone size: many; V gene: TRBV6-1; J gene: TRBJ2-6; D gene: -; CDR3 DNA: TGTGCCAGCAGGGCCGGGACTTCCCCTGGGGCCAACGTCCTGACTTTC; CDR3 protein: CASRAGTSPGANVLTF
clone size: many; V gene: TRBV7-2; J gene: TRBJ2-7; D gene: TRBD2; CDR3 DNA: TGTGCCAGCAGCTTAAGGACTAGCGGGGGCTACGAGCAGTACTTC; CDR3 protein: CASSLRTSGGYEQYF
clone size: -; V gene: TRBV7-7; J gene: TRBJ2-3; D gene: -; CDR3 DNA: TGTGCCAGCAGCTTAGCTTCGGAGGTCGCAGATACGCAGTATTTT; CDR3 protein: CASSLASEVADTQYF
clone size: many; V gene: TRBV12-3/TRBV12-4; J gene: TRBJ1-2; D gene: -; CDR3 DNA: TGTGCCAGCAGCCGCGGAGGACACTATGGCTACACCTTC; CDR3 protein: CASSRGGHYGYTF
clone size: few; V gene: TRBV5-1; J gene: TRBJ2-5; D gene: -; CDR3 DNA: TGCGCCAGCAGCTTGAAGCCCAGGGCTGTTCCGACGTTGGAGACCCAGTACTTC; CDR3 protein: CASSLKPRAVPTLETQYF
clone size: few; V gene: TRBV12-3/TRBV12-4; J gene: TRBJ1-1; D gene: -; CDR3 DNA: TGTGCCAGCAGTCCCCCGGCCGGAGGGAACACTGAAGCTTTCTTT; CDR3 protein: CASSPPAGGNTEAFF
clone size: many; V gene: TRBV11-3; J gene: TRBJ2-5; D gene: TRBD1; CDR3 DNA: TGTGCCAGCAGCCCCGGACAGGAAGAGACCCAGTACTTC; CDR3 protein: CASSPGQEETQYF
clone size: few; V gene: TRBV11-2; J gene: TRBJ2-4; D gene: -; CDR3 DNA: TGTGCCAGCAGCTTATCGGGGCAGCAAAACATTCAGTACTTC; CDR3 protein: CASSLSGQQNIQYF
clone size: few; V gene: TRBV27; J gene: TRBJ1-1; D gene: TRBD1; CDR3 DNA: TGTGCCAGCACAGGACAGGGGGCGCGGGTTGGCACTGAAGCTTTCTTT; CDR3 protein: CASTGQGARVGTEAFF
clone size: -; V gene: TRBV20-1; J gene: TRBJ2-7; D gene: TRBD2; CDR3 DNA: TGCAGTGCTAGAGCCGGGCTAGCGGGGAACTACGAGCAGTACTTC; CDR3 protein: CSARAGLAGNYEQYF
clone size: many; V gene: TRBV19; J gene: TRBJ2-7; D gene: -; CDR3 DNA: TGTGCCAGTAGTATTTGGCTAGCGGGACAGGGCGAGCAGTACTTC; CDR3 protein: CASSIWLAGQGEQYF
clone size: few; V gene: TRBV12-3/TRBV12-4; J gene: TRBJ2-7; D gene: TRBD2; CDR3 DNA: TGTGCCAGCAGTCCTCGGTGGGCGGGGGGCATCGACGAGCAGTACTTC; CDR3 protein: CASSPRWAGGIDEQYF
clone size: many; V gene: TRBV6-5; J gene: TRBJ2-7; D gene: -; CDR3 DNA: TGTGCCAGCAGTTACTACTACGAGCAGTACTTC; CDR3 protein: CASSYYYEQYF
clone size: few; V gene: TRBV5-4; J gene: TRBJ2-1; D gene: -; CDR3 DNA: TGTGCCAGCAGCTTGCGGGGGGCGGTTTACAATGAGCAGTTCTTC; CDR3 protein: CASSLRGAVYNEQFF
clone size: few; V gene: TRBV30; J gene: TRBJ1-5; D gene: -; CDR3 DNA: TGTGCCTGGAGTGGCGGGACGTACAATCAGCCCCAGCATTTT; CDR3 protein: CAWSGGTYNQPQHF
clone size: many; V gene: TRBV11-2; J gene: TRBJ1-1; D gene: -; CDR3 DNA: TGTGCCAGCAGCTCAACCCAGGGTGTTCTACTTGGGAACACTGAAGCTTTCTTT; CDR3 protein: CASSSTQGVLLGNTEAFF
clone size: few; V gene: TRBV6-5; J gene: TRBJ2-7; D gene: TRBD2; CDR3 DNA: TGTGCCAGCAGTTACCTCCGACTAGCGGGAGTCCTCCCTCTCGAGCAGTACTTC; CDR3 protein: CASSYLRLAGVLPLEQYF
clone size: few; V gene: TRBV4-2; J gene: TRBJ1-1; D gene: -; CDR3 DNA: TGTGCCAGCAGCCAAGGGGACCGAGCTACAGCTTTCTTT; CDR3 protein: CASSQGDRATAFF
clone size: many; V gene: TRBV11-2; J gene: TRBJ2-4; D gene: -; CDR3 DNA: TGTGCCAGCAGCTTAGGTCCGGGATGGAACATTCAGTACTTC; CDR3 protein: CASSLGPGWNIQYF
clone size: many; V gene: TRBV9; J gene: TRBJ2-2; D gene: -; CDR3 DNA: TGTGCCAGCAGCCCCCGGGCCAGAGCGACCGGGGAGCTGTTTTTT; CDR3 protein: CASSPRARATGELFF